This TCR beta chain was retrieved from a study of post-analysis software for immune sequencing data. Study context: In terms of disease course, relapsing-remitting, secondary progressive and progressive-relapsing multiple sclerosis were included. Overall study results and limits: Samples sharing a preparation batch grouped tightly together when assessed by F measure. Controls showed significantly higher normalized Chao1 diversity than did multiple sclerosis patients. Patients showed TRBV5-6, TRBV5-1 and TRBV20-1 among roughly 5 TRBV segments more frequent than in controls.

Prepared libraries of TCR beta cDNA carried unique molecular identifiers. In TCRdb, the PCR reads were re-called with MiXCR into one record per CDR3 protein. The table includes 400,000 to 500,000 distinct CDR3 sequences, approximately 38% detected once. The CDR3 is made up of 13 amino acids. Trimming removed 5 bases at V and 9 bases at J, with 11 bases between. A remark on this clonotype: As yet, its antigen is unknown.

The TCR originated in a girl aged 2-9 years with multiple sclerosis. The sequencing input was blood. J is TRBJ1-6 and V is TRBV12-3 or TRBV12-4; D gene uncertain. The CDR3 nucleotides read TGTGCCAGCAGTCCCGGGTTTTCTTCACCCCTCCACTTT. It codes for CASSPGFSSPLHF.